The 31 T cell receptor beta chains given below trace back to one sample, sequenced in a study of blood T cell repertoires in COVID-19. Assay: immunoSEQ multiplex PCR; the TCRdb copy retains only in-frame clones and omits some. This sample has 200,000 to 300,000 clones, with around 87% found just once. Material for sequencing was peripheral blood. The receptor set was obtained from a woman aged 40-49 years who had recovered from COVID-19.

The chain is built from TRBV10-2 and TRBJ1-2; TRBD1 matches 7 bases. Trimming cost V 4 bases and J 1 base; bases outside gene matches: 15. The germline V gene encodes CDR1 WSHSY and CDR2 SAAADI. CDR3 length: 18 residues. CDR3 residues: CASSVIGQAQRLNYGYTF. In DNA, the CDR3 is TGCGCCAGCAGTGTCATTGGACAGGCCCAGCGACTTAACTATGGCTACACCTTC.

V gene TRBV27 combines with J gene TRBJ2-7, with 8 bases fitting TRBD1. The CDR3 has 15 amino acids. Germline CDR1 MNHEY, CDR2 SMNVEV (reference sequence). Trimming cost V 8 bases and J 5 bases; bases outside gene matches: 14. CDR3 loop: CASRRLGQGGHEQYF. DNA for the CDR3: TGTGCCAGCCGCCGTCTCGGACAGGGTGGCCACGAGCAGTACTTC.

This clone was counted a single time. The rearrangement links TRBV5-1 to TRBJ1-1; maybe TRBD1 (6 bases). With 1 base removed from V and 1 base from J, the gap between germline ends came to 8 bases. Per germline, CDR1 SGHRS and CDR2 YFSETQ. The CDR3 totals 14 residues. The CDR3 protein is CASSLQGRNTEAFF. The CDR3 DNA reads as TGCGCCAGCAGCTTGCAGGGGCGGAACACTGAAGCTTTCTTT.

This clone was seen more than once but under ten times. The gene calls are TRBV5-4 and TRBJ1-2, with 8 nucleotides matching TRBD1. Trimming took 1 base from V and 2 from J; bases not matched to a gene: 4. CDR1 and CDR2 (germline): SGHNT, YYREEE (reference sequence). This CDR3 has 15 residues. The CDR3 region is CASSLKGDRNYGYTF. CDR3 bases: TGTGCCAGCAGCTTGAAAGGGGACAGGAACTATGGCTACACCTTC.

This chain joins TRBV10-3 and TRBJ2-2; D not resolved. From germline, CDR1 is ENHRY and CDR2 SYGVKD. This CDR3 contains 14 residues. V lost 6 bases, J lost 5 bases, and 13 bases lay in between. The CDR3 sequence is CAIRSTTGTGELFF. As DNA, the CDR3 is TGTGCCATCAGATCTACGACGGGTACCGGGGAGCTGTTTTTT.

This clone was picked up one time. The chain uses TRBV7-9 and TRBJ2-7; no definite D call. The germline V gene encodes CDR1 SEHNR and CDR2 FQNEAQ (reference sequence). V was shortened by 1 base and J by 4 bases, with 8 bases between the two germline ends. This CDR3 contains 13 residues. DNA of the CDR3: TGTGCCAGCAGCTTAGAGACACCGTACGAGCAGTACTTC. Protein product: CASSLETPYEQYF.

In this sample, this clone turned up once. The chain combines TRBV10-3 with TRBJ2-7, with 8 bases aligning to TRBD1. Per germline, CDR1 ENHRY and CDR2 SYGVKD. With 0 bases clipped from V and 4 bases from J, the junction kept 5 bases outside the gene matches. The CDR3 has 15 amino acids. In DNA form, the CDR3 reads TGTGCCATCAGTGAGTCGAGGGGGGACAGGTACGAGCAGTACTTC. Protein: CAISESRGDRYEQYF.

The chain joins TRBV5-6 to TRBJ2-7; weak D call: TRBD1 (6 bases). Germline V gene sequence: CDR1 SGHDT, CDR2 YYEEEE. This CDR3 has 15 residues. V shed 0 bases and J shed 2 bases, with 12 bases lying between them. The CDR3 DNA reads TGTGCCAGCAGCTTGGTTCCAGGGGCTCCCTACGAGCAGTACTTC. It specifies CASSLVPGAPYEQYF.

The chain carries TRBV5-4 and TRBJ2-1, with 12 bases aligning to TRBD2. This CDR3 is built from 19 residues. The V gene's germline CDR1 is SGHNT and CDR2 YYREEE (reference sequence). The junction had 8 bases not matched to a gene; V was cut back by 0 bases and J by 1 base. CDR3 protein: CASSLEFPSGGGSYNEQFF. The CDR3 bases are TGTGCCAGCAGCTTGGAATTCCCTAGCGGGGGGGGGTCCTACAATGAGCAGTTCTTC.

The CDR3 reads CATSREESYGYTF. CDR3 nucleotides: TGTGCCACCAGCAGGGAGGAAAGCTATGGCTACACCTTC. V usage is TRBV15 and J usage is TRBJ1-2; D unclear. Germline lookup yields CDR1 LNHNV and CDR2 YYDKDF (reference sequence). This CDR3 has 13 residues. The V and J ends lost 3 bases and 4 bases respectively, with 9 bases between them.

The rearrangement joins TRBV15 to TRBJ2-7; D possibly corresponds to TRBD1 (5 bases). Trimming left V 0 bases short and J 2 bases short, with 14 bases between. CDR1 is LNHNV, CDR2 YYDKDF, per germline (reference sequence). The CDR3 length is 16 residues. This CDR3 reads CATSREGLGFAYEQYF. The CDR3 DNA follows: TGTGCCACCAGCAGAGAGGGGCTTGGGTTCGCCTACGAGCAGTACTTC.

The rearrangement uses TRBV29-1 and TRBJ1-4, with TRBD1 as a possible D gene (6 bases). Germline V gene sequence: CDR1 SQVTM, CDR2 ANQGSEA. Between the trimmed V and J ends, which lost 2 bases and 8 bases, there was a span of 15 bases. There are 14 residues in the CDR3. The CDR3 DNA sequence: TGCAGCGTTGAATTTACGGGGGGCCGAGAAAAACTGTTTTTT. Translating gives CSVEFTGGREKLFF. Full variable domain (outside the CDR3, taken from reference TRBV29-1 and TRBJ1-4): SAVISQKPSRDICQRGTSLTIQCQVDSQVTMMFWYRQQPGQSLTLIATANQGSEATYESGFVIDKFPISRPNLTFSTLTVSNMSPEDSSIYLCSVEFTGGREKLFFGSGTQLSVL.

In this sample, this clone turned up once. The chain employs TRBV3-1 (or the pseudogene TRBV3-2) and TRBJ1-2; 10 positions agree with TRBD1. The CDR3 totals 14 residues. With 5 bases clipped from V and 7 bases from J, the junction kept 7 bases outside the gene matches. The germline V gene encodes CDR1 LGHDT and CDR2 YNNKEL (reference sequence). The DNA of the CDR3 is TGTGCCAGCAGCACGACAGGGGGCGACGTTGGCTACACCTTC. Amino acid sequence: CASSTTGGDVGYTF.

This sequence joins TRBV6-5 and TRBJ2-7, with unresolved D. CDR1 and CDR2 from the germline V gene are MNHEY and SVGAGI. The CDR3 totals 13 residues. Trimming left V 6 bases short and J 3 bases short, with 12 bases between. CDR3 loop: CASRYDTYYEQYF. The CDR3 coding sequence is TGTGCCAGCAGGTATGACACCTACTACGAGCAGTACTTC.

This clone has only one observation. J is TRBJ1-2 and V is TRBV5-6; a weak D match, TRBD1 (6 bases). Trimming shortened V by 5 bases and J by 4 bases, and 12 bases separated the two germline ends. The germline V gene has CDR1 SGHDT and CDR2 YYEEEE. The CDR3 extends over 13 amino acids. CDR3 in amino acids: CASSEGHSYGYTF. The CDR3 nucleotides read TGTGCCAGCAGTGAGGGACACAGCTATGGCTACACCTTC.

V is TRBV5-4 and J is TRBJ1-1; 9 nucleotides match TRBD1. The V segment lost 4 bases and the J segment 11 bases; nucleotides outside the gene matches: 3. CDR1 and CDR2 (germline): SGHNT, YYREEE (reference sequence). The CDR3 extends over 11 amino acids. CDR3 sequence reads: CASSGTGRAFF. As DNA, the CDR3 is TGTGCCAGCAGCGGGACAGGGAGGGCTTTCTTT.

This clone was seen a handful of times. The J gene is TRBJ2-7, the V gene TRBV29-1; 8 positions agree with TRBD1. This CDR3 region has 15 residues. Germline lookup yields CDR1 SQVTM and CDR2 ANQGSEA. V dropped 6 bases and J dropped 0; count of bases not matched to a gene: 10. CDR3 in DNA: TGCAGCGTAGAGAAATGGACAGGGCTCTCCTACGAGCAGTACTTC. Protein product: CSVEKWTGLSYEQYF.

This clone was observed a handful of times. The rearrangement uses TRBV5-1 and TRBJ2-6; D call uncertain. This CDR3 contains 14 residues. The V gene lost 4 bases and the J gene lost 2 bases, with 7 bases spanning the gap. The germline V gene has CDR1 SGHRS and CDR2 YFSETQ. Here the CDR3 DNA reads TGCGCCAGCAGCGTGACTCCTGGGGCCAACGTCCTGACTTTC. It codes for CASSVTPGANVLTF.

This clone was detected many times. V and J are TRBV7-8 and TRBJ2-5; D perhaps matches TRBD1 (6 bases). Trimming shortened V by 5 bases and J by 5 bases, and 15 bases separated the two germline ends. The CDR3 is 14 residues long. Germline V gives CDR1 SGHVS, CDR2 FQNEAQ. CDR3 amino acids: CASSLRQDTETQYF. Written as DNA, the CDR3 is TGTGCCAGCAGCCTCCGACAGGATACCGAGACCCAGTACTTC.

In DNA, the CDR3 is TGCGCCAGCAGCCAAGATAGTAGGGACAGGGCCTACGAGCAGTACTTC. Translating it yields CASSQDSRDRAYEQYF. V is TRBV4-1 and J is TRBJ2-7; 9 nucleotides agree with TRBD1. V was pared by 0 bases and J by 2 bases, with 5 bases of the junction left unmatched. The CDR3 totals 16 residues. Germline V CDR1 and CDR2: MGHRA, YSYEKL.

The chain employs TRBV5-6 and TRBJ2-7, with D perhaps TRBD2 (6 bases). The CDR3 loop spans 14 amino acids. V was cut by 0 bases and J by 5 bases, with 12 bases left in between. Germline loops: CDR1 SGHDT, CDR2 YYEEEE. DNA for the CDR3: TGTGCCAGCAGCTTGGTAAGGTGGGGGGACGAGCAGTACTTC. Encoded protein: CASSLVRWGDEQYF.

The chain combines TRBV3-1 (or the pseudogene TRBV3-2) with TRBJ1-5, with 10 bases lining up with TRBD1. The V gene's germline CDR1 is LGHDT and CDR2 YNNKEL (reference sequence). The CDR3 loop spans 14 amino acids. V gave up 3 bases and J gave up 7 bases; unmatched junction bases: 3. In nucleotides, the CDR3 is TGTGCCAGCAGCCAGGGGACAGGGGAACAGCCCCAGCATTTT. Translated: CASSQGTGEQPQHF.

The chain carries TRBV11-2 and TRBJ1-1, with 7 bases identical to TRBD1. Germline trimming cut 5 bases from V and 2 bases from J; bases unmatched to any gene: 5. In germline, CDR1 is SGHAT, CDR2 FQNNGV. The CDR3 length is 14 residues. Here the CDR3 reads CASSPGQDNTEAFF. CDR3 coding DNA: TGTGCCAGCAGCCCCGGACAGGACAACACTGAAGCTTTCTTT.

This chain joins TRBV20-1 and TRBJ2-2, with D uncertain. The CDR3 is 11 amino acids. From germline, CDR1 is DFQATT and CDR2 SNEGSKA (reference sequence). V lost 5 bases, J lost 6 bases, and 7 bases lay in between. The CDR3 sequence: CSAARSGELFF. The CDR3 DNA follows: TGCAGTGCTGCTAGATCCGGGGAGCTGTTTTTT.

This clone has only one observation. The chain links TRBV5-1 to TRBJ1-6; the match to TRBD1 covers 8 bases. CDR3 size: 14 residues. Trimming took 3 bases from V and 6 from J; bases not matched to a gene: 2. The germline gives CDR1 SGHRS, CDR2 YFSETQ. DNA for the CDR3: TGCGCCAGCAGCTCTGGACAGGGTAATTCACCCCTCCACTTT. This translates into CASSSGQGNSPLHF.

The chain carries TRBV5-1 and TRBJ2-2; D is possibly TRBD2 (6 bases). The V end lost 4 bases, the J end lost 2 bases, and 12 bases lay between the germline ends. Per the germline V gene, CDR1 is SGHRS and CDR2 is YFSETQ. The CDR3 contains 15 residues. The CDR3 protein is CASSAAGINTGELFF. The DNA for the CDR3 is TGCGCCAGCAGCGCCGCGGGGATCAACACCGGGGAGCTGTTTTTT.

In its sample, this clone was seen a few times. The chain joins TRBV5-4 to TRBJ2-3; D is unclear. The V end lost 4 bases, the J end lost 6 bases, and 18 bases lay between the germline ends. The CDR3 totals 15 residues. Germline V gives CDR1 SGHNT, CDR2 YYREEE (reference sequence). CDR3 protein: CASSRATALTDTQYF. The DNA for the CDR3 is TGTGCCAGCAGCAGAGCTACAGCTCTTACGGATACGCAGTATTTT.

The genes are TRBV5-1 and TRBJ1-1; D might be TRBD1 (6 bases). The CDR3 loop spans 16 amino acids. Trimming left V 4 bases short and J 5 bases short, with 21 bases between. Germline loops: CDR1 SGHRS, CDR2 YFSETQ. The CDR3 DNA follows: TGCGCCAGCAGCAGTAGACCCCGGGACCAGGGGACTGAAGCTTTCTTT. Protein product: CASSSRPRDQGTEAFF.

V and J are TRBV7-3 and TRBJ1-1; 9 bases map to TRBD1. V was pared by 4 bases and J by 10 bases, with 13 bases of the junction left unmatched. Per germline, CDR1 SGHTA and CDR2 FQGTGA. This CDR3 contains 15 residues. CDR3 protein: CASSSVPGQGKGAFF. The CDR3 nucleotides are TGTGCCAGCAGCTCAGTTCCGGGACAGGGTAAAGGAGCTTTCTTT.

This clone rates as medium-sized. The V call is TRBV2, the J call TRBJ2-5; TRBD1 agrees at 9 bases. The V gene end was trimmed by 5 bases and the J gene end by 5 bases; junction bases not matched to a gene: 9. The CDR3 length is 15 residues. The germline gives CDR1 SNHLY, CDR2 FYNNEI. The DNA of the CDR3 is TGTGCCAGCAGTCCTCCTCGGACAGGGGAGGAGACCCAGTACTTC. Protein: CASSPPRTGEETQYF.

The V and J genes are TRBV2 and TRBJ1-3; a possible D gene is TRBD1 (5 bases). Germline values: CDR1 SNHLY, CDR2 FYNNEI. Trimming cost V 8 bases and J 2 bases, with 13 bases left between them. The CDR3 length is 14 residues. CDR3: CASCAQETGNTIYF. CDR3 sequence (DNA): TGTGCCAGCTGTGCACAGGAAACTGGAAACACCATATATTTT.